These T cell receptor beta chains were read from a single sample in a study of cytomegalovirus exposure and HLA in healthy donors. The data were produced by immunoSEQ multiplex PCR, yet TCRdb's version contains in-frame clones alone and is incomplete. The sample contains 120,000 or so clones, about 80% of which appear only once. Sequenced input: PBMCs. All receptors come from a woman aged 35 to 49 in good health and CMV-seropositive. Both conserved end residues are part of each CDR3. D genes are given only for firm matches. Only some rows state a clone size, as once, few, many or a class for expanded clones.

CDR3,DNA,length,J,size,D,V
CASEPGQGTFTEAFF,TGTGCCAGCGAGCCGGGACAGGGGACTTTCACTGAAGCTTTCTTT,15,TRBJ1-1,.,TRBD1,TRBV2
CASSRLAGGPDEQFF,TGTGCCAGCAGTCGACTAGCGGGAGGGCCAGATGAGCAGTTCTTC,15,TRBJ2-1,few,TRBD2,TRBV6-1
CASSPKGGYPGETQYF,TGTGCCAGCAGTCCTAAGGGAGGCTACCCGGGGGAGACCCAGTACTTC,16,TRBJ2-5,.,.,TRBV27
CASSLMDSNEQFF,TGTGCCAGCAGCTTGATGGACTCCAATGAGCAGTTCTTC,13,TRBJ2-1,few,.,TRBV5-8
CASSLSSYEQYF,TGTGCCAGCAGCTTAAGCTCCTACGAGCAGTACTTC,12,TRBJ2-7,.,.,TRBV5-6
CASSIADSETQYF,TGTGCCAGTAGTATTGCGGATTCCGAGACCCAGTACTTC,13,TRBJ2-5,.,.,TRBV19
CASSLATGGTGNGQETQYF,TGTGCCAGCAGCTTAGCTACCGGCGGGACAGGGAACGGGCAAGAGACCCAGTACTTC,19,TRBJ2-5,.,TRBD1,TRBV13
CASNNEGDYGYTF,TGTGCCAGCAATAACGAGGGGGACTATGGCTACACCTTC,13,TRBJ1-2,.,.,TRBV5-6
CASSLPNGISYEQYF,TGTGCCAGCAGTTTACCCAACGGGATCTCCTACGAGCAGTACTTC,15,TRBJ2-7,.,.,TRBV28
CASSLEVAGALTEAFF,TGTGCCAGCAGCTTGGAAGTGGCAGGGGCCCTCACTGAAGCTTTCTTT,16,TRBJ1-1,.,.,TRBV5-5
CASEAAGWIGYTF,TGTGCCAGTGAGGCTGCAGGGTGGATCGGCTACACCTTC,13,TRBJ1-2,.,.,TRBV19
CASSPTQGRIETQYF,TGTGCCAGCTCACCAACACAGGGTAGGATCGAGACCCAGTACTTC,15,TRBJ2-5,.,.,TRBV18
CASSQDWGSGNSYGYTF,TGCGCCAGCAGCCAAGATTGGGGTTCGGGAAATTCCTATGGCTACACCTTC,17,TRBJ1-2,.,.,TRBV4-1
CASSLLRTSAYEQYF,TGCGCCAGCAGCCTACTAAGGACTAGCGCGTACGAGCAGTACTTC,15,TRBJ2-7,.,TRBD2,TRBV4-3
CASSKVGGRSHNEQFF,TGTGCCAGCAGCAAGGTAGGCGGGAGGTCCCACAATGAGCAGTTCTTC,16,TRBJ2-1,few,.,TRBV21-1
CASSAGTSGVTDTQYF,TGTGCCAGCAGCGCCGGGACTAGCGGGGTCACAGATACGCAGTATTTT,16,TRBJ2-3,medium-sized,TRBD2,TRBV9
CASSHRTGLLNTEAFF,TGTGCCAGCAGCCACAGGACAGGTCTATTGAACACTGAAGCTTTCTTT,16,TRBJ1-1,.,TRBD1,TRBV14
CASQINRGGYTF,TGTGCCAGCCAAATAAACAGGGGTGGCTACACCTTC,12,TRBJ1-2,.,TRBD1,TRBV6-1
CASSLVGGPGSYEQYF,TGTGCCAGCAGCTTAGTGGGAGGGCCTGGCTCCTACGAGCAGTACTTC,16,TRBJ2-7,.,TRBD2,TRBV7-3
CASGSTGGITGELFF,TGTGCCAGTGGGTCGACAGGGGGAATCACCGGGGAGCTGTTTTTT,15,TRBJ2-2,.,TRBD1,TRBV6-4
CASSLGGVEIPSYEQYF,TGTGCCAGCAGCTTAGGAGGCGTTGAGATTCCCTCCTACGAGCAGTACTTC,17,TRBJ2-7,.,.,TRBV11-2
CASSYVFRPGNTEAFF,TGTGCCAGCAGTTATGTATTTCGTCCGGGGAACACTGAAGCTTTCTTT,16,TRBJ1-1,.,.,TRBV6-5
CASGLQGEGEKLFF,TGTGCTAGTGGTTTACAGGGGGAGGGGGAAAAACTGTTTTTT,14,TRBJ1-4,few,TRBD1,TRBV12-5
CASSQPTSGTVYEQYF,TGCGCCAGCAGCCAACCAACTAGCGGGACAGTGTACGAGCAGTACTTC,16,TRBJ2-7,.,TRBD2,TRBV4-1
CASSLELSRFTDTQYF,TGTGCCAGCAGCTTGGAACTCTCCCGCTTCACAGATACGCAGTATTTT,16,TRBJ2-3,.,.,TRBV5-6
CASSIGGGWNEKLFF,TGTGCCAGCAGTATAGGGGGCGGGTGGAATGAAAAACTGTTTTTT,15,TRBJ1-4,.,TRBD1,TRBV6-5
CAITSLVGYGYTF,TGTGCCATCACGTCCCTAGTTGGGTATGGCTACACCTTC,13,TRBJ1-2,.,.,TRBV28
CASSHRWADRDSYYGYTF,TGCGCCAGCAGCCACAGATGGGCAGACAGAGATAGTTACTATGGCTACACCTTC,18,TRBJ1-2,.,.,TRBV4-1
CASSKTGAGYTF,TGTGCCAGCAGTAAGACAGGGGCTGGCTACACCTTC,12,TRBJ1-2,.,TRBD1,TRBV6-5
CASSVEGDAYNEQFF,TGTGCCAGCAGCGTAGAGGGGGATGCCTACAATGAGCAGTTCTTC,15,TRBJ2-1,.,.,TRBV9
CASSPIAGQVEKLFF,TGCGCCAGCAGCCCAATCGCCGGACAGGTTGAAAAACTGTTTTTT,15,TRBJ1-4,few,TRBD1,TRBV4-1
CASSLGHQETQYF,TGTGCCAGCAGCTTAGGGCACCAAGAGACCCAGTACTTC,13,TRBJ2-5,.,.,TRBV11-1
CASSLSLREVGTDTQYF,TGTGCCAGCAGCTTGTCGTTGCGGGAGGTCGGCACAGATACGCAGTATTTT,17,TRBJ2-3,.,TRBD2,TRBV5-6
CASSLRGRINTEAFF,TGTGCCAGCAGCTTGCGGGGTAGGATCAACACTGAAGCTTTCTTT,15,TRBJ1-1,few,.,TRBV5-4
CASSARQELLGEQYF,TGTGCCAGCAGCGCACGACAGGAACTTCTGGGCGAGCAGTACTTC,15,TRBJ2-7,.,.,TRBV9
CASSAVNIQYF,TGTGCCAGCAGTGCAGTAAACATTCAGTACTTC,11,TRBJ2-4,.,.,TRBV2
CASSFTRGGGTGANVLTF,TGCGCCAGCAGCTTTACAAGAGGGGGTGGCACTGGGGCCAACGTCCTGACTTTC,18,TRBJ2-6,.,.,TRBV5-1
CASSGLANSYEQYF,TGTGCCAGCAGCGGACTAGCGAACTCCTACGAGCAGTACTTC,14,TRBJ2-7,.,TRBD2,TRBV9
CASSLEGSGFSYEQYF,TGTGCCAGCAGCTTGGAGGGTAGCGGATTTTCCTACGAGCAGTACTTC,16,TRBJ2-7,once,.,TRBV7-9
CASSYTGTGSSDTQYF,TGTGCCAGCAGCTACACCGGGACAGGGTCTTCGGATACGCAGTATTTT,16,TRBJ2-3,.,TRBD1,TRBV11-3
CASSHDPSGGVLDTQYF,TGTGCCAGCAGCCACGACCCTAGCGGGGGGGTTTTAGATACGCAGTATTTT,17,TRBJ2-3,.,TRBD2,TRBV7-2
CASKKTGDRVGGYTF,TGCGCCAGCAAGAAAACCGGGGACAGGGTTGGTGGCTACACCTTC,15,TRBJ1-2,.,TRBD1,TRBV5-1
CASSVQGRAKNIQYF,TGTGCCAGCAGTGTACAGGGTAGAGCCAAAAACATTCAGTACTTC,15,TRBJ2-4,.,.,TRBV5-4
CSVEGQGMTDTQYF,TGCAGCGTTGAGGGACAGGGAATGACAGATACGCAGTATTTT,14,TRBJ2-3,.,TRBD1,TRBV29-1
CASRVRFEQYF,TGTGCCAGCAGGGTGAGGTTCGAGCAGTACTTC,11,TRBJ2-7,.,.,TRBV28
CASSRGTVSYEQYF,TGCGCCAGCAGCCGGGGGACAGTCTCCTACGAGCAGTACTTC,14,TRBJ2-7,.,TRBD1,TRBV4-1
CASSLRGNIQYF,TGTGCCAGCAGCTTGAGGGGAAACATTCAGTACTTC,12,TRBJ2-4,.,.,TRBV5-4
CSVLWQGPSYEQYF,TGCAGCGTTCTCTGGCAGGGGCCCTCCTACGAGCAGTACTTC,14,TRBJ2-7,once,.,TRBV29-1
CASSELVGEAEAFF,TGCGCCAGCAGTGAGTTAGTAGGAGAGGCTGAAGCTTTCTTT,14,TRBJ1-1,few,.,TRBV10-2
CASSYSQDSHREQFF,TGTGCCAGCAGTTACTCCCAGGACTCCCATCGGGAGCAGTTCTTC,15,TRBJ2-1,once,.,TRBV6-5
CASSVLRGGEQYF,TGTGCCAGCAGCGTCCTTCGAGGGGGTGAGCAGTACTTC,13,TRBJ2-7,.,.,TRBV9
CASSLVIGDNEQFF,TGTGCCAGCAGCTTGGTGATAGGGGACAATGAGCAGTTCTTC,14,TRBJ2-1,.,.,TRBV5-6
CASSQDEGTGGRYGYTF,TGCGCCAGCAGCCAAGATGAAGGGACAGGGGGCAGGTATGGCTACACCTTC,17,TRBJ1-2,.,TRBD1,TRBV4-3
CASSAPTPSAGYF,TGTGCCAGCAGTGCCCCTACCCCCAGCGCCGGGTACTTC,13,TRBJ2-5,.,.,TRBV6-1
CASSSPGLGGEAFF,TGTGCCAGTAGTTCTCCGGGACTGGGTGGTGAAGCTTTCTTT,14,TRBJ1-1,.,.,TRBV19
CASSIREGGSGELFF,TGTGCCAGTAGTATACGAGAGGGAGGGTCCGGGGAGCTGTTTTTT,15,TRBJ2-2,.,TRBD2,TRBV19
CASSLSFRQGDISEAFF,TGTGCCAGCAGTTTATCGTTCCGACAGGGGGATATATCTGAAGCTTTCTTT,17,TRBJ1-1,.,TRBD1,TRBV27
CALGGEGFDTQYF,TGTGCCCTAGGGGGGGAGGGGTTCGATACGCAGTATTTT,13,TRBJ2-3,.,.,TRBV30